Each of the 10 T cell receptor beta chains below was sequenced from the same sample in a study of blood T cell repertoires in COVID-19. Produced via immunoSEQ multiplex PCR; TCRdb's table is partial and in-frame only. This sample has 380,000 or so clones, with around 90% found just once. The sample comprised peripheral blood. These receptors all come from a man aged 35 to 55 with acute or convalescent COVID-19.

The chain couples TRBV28 to TRBJ1-5; D remains unclear. Germline V lookup: CDR1 MDHEN, CDR2 SYDVKM. Trimming removed 8 bases at V and 4 bases at J, with 12 bases between. The CDR3 has 13 amino acids. CDR3 amino acids: CASLDFGNQPQHF. CDR3 bases: TGTGCCAGCCTAGACTTCGGGAATCAGCCCCAGCATTTT.

The chain links TRBV3-1 (or the pseudogene TRBV3-2) to TRBJ1-5, with 9 bases aligning to TRBD1. V lost 0 bases, J lost 6 bases, and 6 bases stayed unmatched. This CDR3 comprises 16 residues. CDR1 is LGHDT and CDR2 is YNNKEL in the germline V gene (reference sequence). CDR3 coding DNA: TGTGCCAGCAGCCAAGATAAGGGACAGGGATTTCAGCCCCAGCATTTT. As protein: CASSQDKGQGFQPQHF.

The chain carries TRBV12-1 and TRBJ2-7; TRBD2 reflects the table's D call only, with no check against the DNA. TRBV12-1 is listed as a pseudogene. This CDR3 is 16 amino acids long. The CDR3 DNA reads TGTGCCAGCAGCCCGGCGGGGACTCCGAGCTCCTACGAGCAGTACTTC. Its translation: CASSPAGTPSSYEQYF.

V gene TRBV5-1 combines with J gene TRBJ2-3; TRBD2 matches at 14 bases. V was clipped by 4 bases and J by 6 bases; unmatched bases: 7. There are 16 residues in the CDR3. Germline V CDR1 and CDR2: SGHRS, YFSETQ. The CDR3 bases are TGCGCCAGCAGCCCCGGACTAGCGGGAGGATTCGATACGCAGTATTTT. Its protein is CASSPGLAGGFDTQYF.

This chain connects TRBV15 to TRBJ1-2, with a tentative D call TRBD1 (6 bases). The V end lost 4 bases, the J end lost 4 bases, and 13 bases lay between the germline ends. Germline CDR1 reads LNHNV; CDR2 reads YYDKDF (reference sequence). CDR3 length equals 14 residues. Here the CDR3 reads CATSTDRTLYGYTF. CDR3 DNA sequence: TGTGCCACCAGCACCGACAGGACTCTCTATGGCTACACCTTC. Complete variable domain (other parts from reference TRBV15 and TRBJ1-2): DAMVIQNPRYQVTQFGKPVTLSCSQTLNHNVMYWYQQKSSQAPKLLFHYYDKDFNNEADTPDNFQSRRPNTSFCFLDIRSPGLGDTAMYLCATSTDRTLYGYTFGSGTRLTVV.

CDR3 nucleotide sequence: TGTGCCAGCAGCTTGACCGCTGGGACAGGGCATGAAGCTTTCTTT. This encodes CASSLTAGTGHEAFF. V and J are TRBV5-4 and TRBJ1-1; 9 bases map to TRBD1. J gave up 7 bases and V 1 base, and 8 bases lay outside the gene matches. CDR1 is SGHNT, CDR2 YYREEE, per germline (reference sequence). The CDR3 is 15 amino acids.

The chain uses TRBV6-5 and TRBJ1-1; tentatively, D is TRBD1 (5 bases). V lost 5 bases, J lost 4 bases, and 14 bases lay in between. Germline assignment: CDR1 MNHEY and CDR2 SVGAGI. The CDR3 contains 14 residues. The chain's CDR3 is CASSTKSGATEAFF. In nucleotides, the CDR3 is TGTGCCAGCAGTACTAAGAGCGGGGCCACTGAAGCTTTCTTT.

The chain is built from TRBV5-1 and TRBJ2-7; no reliable D call. The V gene lost 4 bases and the J gene lost 6 bases, with 14 bases spanning the gap. Looked up from germline, CDR1 is SGHRS and CDR2 is YFSETQ. The length of the CDR3 is 13 residues. CDR3 in amino acids: CASSPQQVSEQYF. The CDR3 DNA reads as TGCGCCAGCAGCCCGCAACAAGTCAGCGAGCAGTACTTC.

The J gene is TRBJ2-7, the V gene TRBV15; D gene uncertain. Trimming left V 3 bases short and J 3 bases short, with 15 bases between. CDR3 length equals 15 residues. CDR1 is LNHNV and CDR2 is YYDKDF in the germline V gene (reference sequence). The CDR3 spells CATSSGGVARYEQYF. For the CDR3, the DNA is TGTGCCACCAGCAGTGGTGGCGTAGCCCGCTACGAGCAGTACTTC.

The gene calls are TRBV19 and TRBJ1-2; a possible D gene is TRBD1 (5 bases). Per germline, CDR1 LNHDA and CDR2 SQIVND (reference sequence). V gave up 6 bases and J gave up 4 bases, with 15 bases separating them. This CDR3 is 14 amino acids long. CDR3 sequence: CASSHTTGGYGYTF. The CDR3 DNA follows: TGTGCCAGTAGCCATACGACGGGGGGCTATGGCTACACCTTC. Full variable domain (outside the CDR3, taken from reference TRBV19 and TRBJ1-2): DGGITQSPKYLFRKEGQNVTLSCEQNLNHDAMYWYRQDPGQGLRLIYYSQIVNDFQKGDIAEGYSVSREKKESFPLTVTSAQKNPTAFYLCASSHTTGGYGYTFGSGTRLTVV.